This T cell receptor (beta chain) was recovered during a study of T-cell reconstitution after alpha-beta-depleted transplantation in children. CDR1 is SGHRS and CDR2 is YFSETQ in the germline V gene. V gave up 4 bases and J gave up 2 bases; unmatched junction bases: 9. This CDR3 comprises 15 residues. In this sample, this clonotype turned up many times. What it binds is unknown. Study-wide results and caveats: Most T-cell counts and diversity one year after the transplant came from T cells that were newly produced.

During its preparation, the TCRbeta library received unique molecular identifiers. Each CDR3 protein gets one entry after TCRdb re-called the PCR reads with MiXCR. Of a few hundred thousand distinct CDR3 sequences detected, more than 9% appear once; the ten largest clones hold about 25%. This sequence was found in a male patient between 2 and 15 years old who had a stem cell transplant for chronic granulomatous disease, so the T cells may come from the graft donor. The sample was peripheral blood, taken 180 days after TCRalphabeta/CD19-depleted stem cell transplant. This chain links TRBV5-1 with TRBJ2-7; TRBD1 matches 7 bases. CDR3 sequence reads: CASSRSGTETYEQYF. CDR3 in DNA: TGCGCCAGCAGCCGATCCGGGACAGAAACCTACGAGCAGTACTTC.